The sequence of this TCR beta chain was determined in a study of identical twins. The authors used template switching to add a universal primer site and gave cDNA unique molecular identifiers. TCRdb ran MiXCR on the 5' RACE reads and lists one entry per CDR3 protein. The sample shows roughly 470,000 distinct CDR3 sequences, roughly an eighth of them seen only once. Among all donors, each was a healthy Caucasian. General observations from the study: Conclusions were drawn cross-sectionally by statistical analysis, without following the same donors.

Between the trimmed V and J ends, which lost 3 bases and 7 bases, there was a span of 10 bases. Germline loops: CDR1 SEHNR, CDR2 FQNEAQ (reference sequence). CDR3 size: 13 residues. This clonotype was seen a handful of times. Antigen specificity is unknown. The same data also contributed to another study, on yellow fever vaccine responses in identical twins.

The sequenced material came from CD4+ T cells sorted from blood. The chain couples TRBV7-9 to TRBJ1-5; D may be TRBD1 (6 bases). The receptor was isolated from a woman aged 18-35 years in good health. As DNA, the CDR3 is TGTGCCAGCAGCTTGCTGGGGGCGCAGCCCCAGCATTTT. Translating it yields CASSLLGAQPQHF. Supplemented by reference TRBV7-9 and TRBJ1-5, the full variable domain reads DTGVSQNPRHKITKRGQNVTFRCDPISEHNRLYWYRQTLGQGPEFLTYFQNEAQLEKSRLLSDRFSAERPKGSFSTLEIQRTEQGDSAMYLCASSLLGAQPQHFGDGTRLSIL.